What follows is one T cell receptor (beta chain) and its context. Its antigen specificity is not known. Base qualities were left out, and no much larger clone turns up one base away. The source of the sample is a study of PD-L1 blockade in urothelial cancer (dated by TCRdb to 2016 to 2017). For the wider study: All patients started therapy in the mid-2010s and received atezolizumab 1,200 mg intravenously every 3 weeks. About nine tenths of the roughly 30 patients were males with bladder-origin urothelial cancer, and about 65% of the 29 reported a prior smoking history. Patients had an ECOG performance status of 0 or 1 and had received between 0 and 3 prior chemotherapy regimens. Blood samples were analyzed at two time points: 3 weeks after treatment start (second dose) and 6 weeks after treatment start. A median of roughly 140,000 T cells and some 90,000 unique TCRs was obtained from blood samples, and a median clonality of roughly 0.082 was observed. Somatic, immune and clinical correlates of response to PD-L1 blockade with atezolizumab in urothelial cancer were the focus of an exploratory multi-omic analysis. Pretreatment tumor samples, along with matched peripheral blood serially collected before and after atezolizumab treatment, were subjected to TCR sequencing. Progression-free survival longer than 6 months counted as durable clinical benefit, and TCR features were additionally tested against both progression-free and overall survival. In the same patients, pretreatment tumors underwent whole exome sequencing and RNA sequencing in addition to TCR sequencing. Durable clinical benefit was achieved by nine patients and was not achieved by 20 patients. Twenty-nine patients had pretreatment blood TCR-seq, about 25 had at least one posttreatment blood collection, and about 25 had tumor TCR-seq.

Synthetic TCR analog templates were spiked into each PCR to estimate absolute template abundance from read counts. The immunoSEQ assay used bias-controlled V and J gene primers to amplify TCRbeta CDR3 regions from genomic DNA. Sequencing of rearranged TCRbeta segments was done at approximately 20X coverage. The published analysis was carried out like this. Sequencing errors were corrected by clustering and CDR3s were annotated against IMGT to assign V, D and J genes. Downstream analyses used only productive TCRbeta rearrangements and left out out-of-frame or stop-codon sequences. To compute clonality, Shannon entropy was normalized by the log of the number of unique productive sequences and then subtracted from one. Fisher's exact test with Benjamini-Hochberg correction, using a cutoff of adjusted p below 0.01, was how clones that differed between time points or between blood and tumor were identified. TCRdb obtained this table from immuneACCESS and retained in-frame rearrangements with V and J assigned. These tables miss some clones; where compared with another copy, unresolved V genes account for less than half of the shortfall, and the remainder is unexplained. The V and J calls and the clone size are those of that table, but D and trimming were determined from the DNA. This sample holds nearly 50,000 clones; approximately 80% were observed only once. 8.8% of the sample is held by the ten biggest clonotypes.

What the authors observed across the whole study: Because the sample size was small (n ≈ 27) and many of the analyses were exploratory, the results are meant to be hypothesis-generating. At 3 weeks after the start of treatment, tumor-associated TCR clones in peripheral blood had expanded more in patients with durable benefit (n of about 20, p = 0.022). Improved progression-free and overall survival was associated with having pretreatment peripheral blood TCR clonality below the median.

The CDR3 spans 17 residues, from the cysteine through the phenylalanine. The kept DNA is CDR3 alone, 51 bases in frame from the first base. CDR1 MDHEN and CDR2 SYDVKM are derived from the germline V gene. Trimming accounts for 5 bases at V and 0 bases at J, while the number of junction bases matched to no gene is 9. The time point label for this specimen denotes: peripheral blood 6 weeks after treatment start. The cohort comprised more than 25 patients with locally advanced or metastatic urothelial carcinoma treated at Memorial Sloan Kettering on a trial protocol. Peripheral blood mononuclear cells were collected from each patient pretreatment and during treatment, giving between 1 and 8 total time points per patient. The Qiagen DNeasy Blood extraction kit was used to purify genomic DNA from total PBMCs and tumor samples. PBMCs were collected pretreatment and during treatment and were isolated and stored as previously described.

Material: PBMCs, obtained around atezolizumab (anti-PD-L1) treatment. This receptor was identified in an older man with urothelial cancer. The rearranged chain carries TRBV28 and TRBJ2-1, with 8 bases matching TRBD2. The DNA sequence is TGTGCCAGCAGTCCCTCCAGGCTAGCGGGCTCCTACAATGAGCAGTTCTTC. Protein translation: CASSPSRLAGSYNEQFF.